Sequencing of this T cell receptor beta chain was carried out in a study of T cells after yellow fever vaccination (dated by TCRdb to between 2018 and 2021). With regard to the full study: Libraries from fractions with low cell numbers were prepared with the SMART-Seq v4 Ultra Low Input RNA kit. To follow T-cell clones before and after primary and booster YFV17D yellow fever vaccination, bulk TCR alpha and beta repertoires were sequenced over time. Blood samples were taken at several timepoints before and after primary and secondary immunization, and bulk PBMC replicates and cell subsets were isolated. Two healthy male donors, one aged 18 to 30 and one aged 30 to 40 years, were included in the cohort. The research as a whole found: A small share of clonotypes occurred in both CD4 and CD8 compartments, likely arising from convergent recombination. After the booster, most clones that had expanded after primary vaccination were detected again (almost 97% of CD4 and around nine tenths of CD8), suggesting broad maintenance of memory. FACS-sorted repertoires could contain abundant contaminating clonotypes from the bulk population, so computational filtering was required. Only a couple of donors were included in the study, so the extent to which the findings can be generalized is limited. The secondary T-cell response was found to be weaker but faster than the primary response, with a peak reached on day 5 rather than on day 15.

This clonotype was recorded many times. Its antigen specificity is not known. No clone much larger than this one lies a single base away; base qualities are absent. The treatment or condition label here, explained by the study, means: live attenuated yellow fever vaccine strain. At each blood-draw timepoint, two biological replicates of bulk PBMCs were obtained. PBMCs were isolated from peripheral blood using a standard Ficoll-Paque protocol. RNA was extracted with TriZol from bulk PBMCs, CD4 and CD8 fractions, and dextramer-positive and dextramer-negative fractions. TCR cDNA was synthesized by 5'RACE template switching, through which a universal primer site and unique molecular identifiers were introduced. Priming for cDNA synthesis came from both the TCR alpha and TCR beta constant segments. Two PCR steps were used to amplify libraries, with sample barcodes and sequencing adapters being added in the second step. Sequencing of libraries was done on Illumina HiSeq 2500 (2x100 bp) or NovaSeq (2x150 bp). As for the original processing: MIGEC was used to demultiplex reads and collapse the reads into UMI consensus sequences, and MiXCR was used for V(D)J alignment. Using edgeR on replicate PBMC samples, clonotypes were called vaccine-responding if FDR was below 0.01 and the log2 fold change was above 5 up to day 15. Bulk clonotypes were assigned CD4 or CD8 identity according to which sequenced CD4 or CD8 repertoire held them at higher abundance. The public reads were run again by TCRdb, first through fastp at Q25 and then through MiXCR, and only productive beta chains were kept. Each CDR3 protein appears once, grouped with its most common genes and DNA. For this entry, the V and J calls and clone size follow TCRdb and not the study's own pipeline. For this sample there are 300,000 to 450,000 distinct CDR3 sequences; 6.2% appear just once. Clones ranked in the top ten supply 14% to 15% of the sample.

The specimen was PBMCs, collected 5 days after the yellow fever booster vaccination. The TCR originated in a man aged 30 to 45 who received the YFV17D yellow fever vaccine.

The bases are TGTGCCAGCAGCCTCGGCGTTAATCAGAACTATGGCTACACCTTC. Its protein reads: CASSLGVNQNYGYTF. The chain is encoded by TRBV7-2 joined to TRBJ1-2; no D gene call is confident. Trimming costs V 5 bases and J 2 bases, and their ends lie 15 bases apart. The CDR3 spans 15 residues, from the cysteine through the phenylalanine. The CDR3 DNA has 45 bases and is translated from base 1. Based on the germline V gene, the CDR1 and CDR2 sequences are SGHTA and FQGNSA. When the CDR3 is completed using the reference TRBV7-2 and TRBJ1-2 genes on either side, the full variable domain is GAGVSQSPSNKVTEKGKDVELRCDPISGHTALYWYRQSLGQGLEFLIYFQGNSAPDKSGLPSDRFSAERTGGSVSTLTIQRTQQEDSAVYLCASSLGVNQNYGYTFGSGTRLTVV.